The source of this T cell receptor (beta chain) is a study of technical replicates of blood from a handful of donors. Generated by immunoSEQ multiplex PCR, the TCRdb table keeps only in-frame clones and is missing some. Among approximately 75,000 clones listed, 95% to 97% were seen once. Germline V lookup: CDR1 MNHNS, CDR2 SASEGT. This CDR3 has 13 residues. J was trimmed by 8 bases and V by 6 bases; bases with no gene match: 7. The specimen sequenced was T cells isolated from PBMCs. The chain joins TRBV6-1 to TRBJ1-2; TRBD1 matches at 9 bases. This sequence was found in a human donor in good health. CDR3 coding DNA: TGTGCCAGCAGCGAGACAGGGGGAGGGGGCTACACCTTC. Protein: CASSETGGGGYTF.